The 31 T cell receptor beta chains in this list originate from one sample, sequenced in a study of T cell responses to AZD1222 COVID-19 vaccine. The protocol was immunoSEQ multiplex PCR, while the TCRdb copy is restricted to in-frame clones and leaves out a portion. The data show 130,000 to 150,000 clones, with around 91% seen just once and around 1.6% held by the top ten. The sample consisted of peripheral blood, taken on day 0 of AZD1222 vaccination. These receptors were obtained from an adult in good health.

The chain combines TRBV3-1 (or the pseudogene TRBV3-2) with TRBJ2-2; the match to TRBD2 covers 8 bases. Looked up from germline, CDR1 is LGHDT and CDR2 is YNNKEL (reference sequence). The CDR3 extends over 17 amino acids. V lost 0 bases, J lost 4 bases, and 7 bases stayed unmatched. The CDR3 coding sequence is TGTGCCAGCAGCCAAGAGGGTCTAGCGGGTTTCACCGGGGAGCTGTTTTTT. As protein: CASSQEGLAGFTGELFF.

The chain couples TRBV12-3 or TRBV12-4 to TRBJ1-2; D not resolved. Deletions cut 5 bases from V and 7 bases from J, with 14 bases between. This CDR3 spans 13 amino acids. DNA of the CDR3: TGTGCCAGCAGTGAGTCCCGTGTGTCTGGCTACACCTTC. Its translation: CASSESRVSGYTF.

This clone was detected once. The rearrangement links TRBV29-1 to TRBJ2-7; maybe TRBD1 (6 bases). The V end was cut by 5 bases, the J end by 2 bases, with 16 bases between. Germline CDR1 SQVTM, CDR2 ANQGSEA. The CDR3 covers 14 residues. The CDR3 loop is CSVIQGTPTYEQYF. CDR3 in DNA: TGCAGCGTTATCCAGGGGACCCCTACCTACGAGCAGTACTTC.

This chain links TRBV7-9 with TRBJ2-1, with TRBD1 as a possible D gene (6 bases). The germline V and J ends were trimmed by 5 bases and 4 bases, with 12 bases remaining between them. Germline assignment: CDR1 SEHNR and CDR2 FQNEAQ (reference sequence). There are 14 residues in the CDR3. The DNA of the CDR3 is TGTGCCAGCAGCCCGTATCAGGGGTACAATGAGCAGTTCTTC. Its translation: CASSPYQGYNEQFF. Full variable domain (remainder filled in from reference TRBV7-9 and TRBJ2-1): DTGVSQNPRHKITKRGQNVTFRCDPISEHNRLYWYRQTLGQGPEFLTYFQNEAQLEKSRLLSDRFSAERPKGSFSTLEIQRTEQGDSAMYLCASSPYQGYNEQFFGPGTRLTVL.

The chain has TRBV7-9 and TRBJ1-4; weak D call: TRBD1 (5 bases). The V gene lost 5 bases and the J gene lost 9 bases, with 16 bases spanning the gap. Per germline, CDR1 SEHNR and CDR2 FQNEAQ (reference sequence). This CDR3 is 14 amino acids long. CDR3 nucleotides: TGTGCCAGCAGCGTAGACAGAGGTGATAAAAAACTGTTTTTT. This sequence encodes CASSVDRGDKKLFF.

The chain couples TRBV7-9 to TRBJ1-2; D is perhaps TRBD1 (5 bases). Trimming removed 7 bases at V and 8 bases at J, with 20 bases between. Per germline, CDR1 SEHNR and CDR2 FQNEAQ (reference sequence). The CDR3 loop spans 14 amino acids. The chain's CDR3 is CASTRDRDVRGYTF. In nucleotides, the CDR3 is TGTGCCAGCACCCGGGACCGGGATGTGAGGGGCTACACCTTC.

This chain connects TRBV27 to TRBJ1-1; D is uncertain. Trimming stripped 8 bases from V and 1 base from J, with 20 bases between. Germline-derived CDR1 and CDR2 are MNHEY and SMNVEV (reference sequence). CDR3 size: 16 residues. CDR3 sequence (DNA): TGTGCCAGCGGCCCTCGCCCGGGCAGGAGGAACACTGAAGCTTTCTTT. Its translation: CASGPRPGRRNTEAFF.

This rearrangement joins TRBV10-1 to TRBJ2-3, with D perhaps matching TRBD2 (6 bases). V lost 4 bases and J lost 2, with 10 bases in between. This CDR3 contains 14 residues. Germline CDR1 is WNHNN and CDR2 is SYGVQD (reference sequence). CDR3 loop: CASSVDYNTDTQYF. The DNA for the CDR3 is TGCGCCAGCAGTGTGGACTATAACACAGATACGCAGTATTTT.

This rearrangement joins TRBV7-2 to TRBJ2-3; D is ambiguous. The V end lost 2 bases, the J end lost 6 bases, and 6 bases lay between the germline ends. Germline CDR1 is SGHTA and CDR2 is FQGNSA. The CDR3 spans 12 residues. The CDR3 DNA follows: TGTGCCAGCAGCTTATTTACGGATACGCAGTATTTT. Protein: CASSLFTDTQYF.

V and J are TRBV30 and TRBJ2-1; 12 bases fit TRBD1. The length of the CDR3 is 14 residues. The J segment lost 7 bases and the V segment lost 7 bases, leaving 8 bases of the junction unmatched. Germline CDR1 reads GTSNPN; CDR2 reads SVGIG (reference sequence). The CDR3 region is CAFSGQGAENEQFF. The CDR3 DNA is TGTGCCTTTTCGGGACAGGGGGCGGAAAATGAGCAGTTCTTC.

The chain employs TRBV10-2 and TRBJ1-4; D uncertain. This CDR3 has 16 amino acids. CDR1 and CDR2 (germline): WSHSY, SAAADI. The V end was cut by 8 bases, the J end by 0 bases, with 16 bases between. CDR3 protein: CASRLNIQATNEKLFF. The CDR3 coding sequence is TGCGCCAGCCGCCTGAATATACAAGCAACTAATGAAAAACTGTTTTTT.

This clone turned up a few times. The chain combines TRBV6-5 with TRBJ1-2; 10 positions match TRBD1. Germline V gives CDR1 MNHEY, CDR2 SVGAGI. With V trimmed by 6 bases and J by 8 bases, 9 bases remained unmatched. The CDR3 runs to 14 residues. CDR3 nucleotides: TGTGCCAGCAGCTCGACAGGGGGCAGAGGAGGCTACACCTTC. This sequence encodes CASSSTGGRGGYTF.

The chain has TRBV11-3 and TRBJ2-2; 9 bases agree with TRBD1. V gave up 0 bases and J gave up 6 bases; unmatched junction bases: 14. The germline CDR1 and CDR2 sequences are SGHNT and YENEEA. The CDR3 loop spans 19 amino acids. CDR3 DNA sequence: TGTGCCAGCAGCTTAGATCAGGAAAGAGGGACAGGGTTGTCCGGGGAGCTGTTTTTT. It is translated as CASSLDQERGTGLSGELFF.

This sequence joins TRBV10-3 and TRBJ2-7; 10 nucleotides agree with TRBD1. This CDR3 comprises 15 residues. The V gene end was trimmed by 6 bases and the J gene end by 3 bases; junction bases not matched to a gene: 8. In germline, CDR1 is ENHRY, CDR2 SYGVKD. CDR3 sequence reads: CAISRQGAANYEQYF. The CDR3 DNA sequence: TGTGCCATCAGCCGACAGGGGGCGGCCAACTACGAGCAGTACTTC.

V usage is TRBV19 and J usage is TRBJ1-5; D not resolved. The CDR3 covers 16 residues. V lost 7 bases to trimming and J lost 1 base, with 17 bases between them. Germline V gene data show CDR1 as LNHDA and CDR2 as SQIVND (reference sequence). The CDR3 spells CASIRWARPSNQPQHF. The CDR3 region has the DNA TGTGCCAGTATCCGCTGGGCGAGACCGAGCAATCAGCCCCAGCATTTT.

A single count supports this clone. CDR3 DNA sequence: TGTGCCAGCAGCTTTCAGATTGGGAACACTGAAGCTTTCTTT. This sequence encodes CASSFQIGNTEAFF. The chain carries TRBV3-1 (or the pseudogene TRBV3-2) and TRBJ1-1; D unclear. The V end lost 5 bases, the J end lost 1 base, and 11 bases lay between the germline ends. CDR1 and CDR2 (germline): LGHDT, YNNKEL (reference sequence). The CDR3 runs to 14 residues.

The rearrangement links TRBV7-9 to TRBJ2-1; 10 bases are a match to TRBD2. The CDR3 is 15 residues long. Trimming at V came to 5 bases and at J to 9 bases, leaving 10 bases not matched to a gene. Per germline, CDR1 SEHNR and CDR2 FQNEAQ (reference sequence). The CDR3 DNA reads TGTGCCAGCAGCCCCGACAGCGGGAGGGCCAGTGAGCAGTTCTTC. Its protein product is CASSPDSGRASEQFF.

In this sample, this clone turned up once. The V call is TRBV27, the J call TRBJ2-5; D perhaps matches TRBD2 (6 bases). Germline loops: CDR1 MNHEY, CDR2 SMNVEV (reference sequence). CDR3 length: 13 residues. Deletions cut 2 bases from V and 5 bases from J, with 9 bases between. This chain's CDR3 is CASSLAGRETQYF. Here the CDR3 DNA reads TGTGCCAGCAGTTTAGCGGGAAGGGAGACCCAGTACTTC.

This chain joins TRBV27 and TRBJ2-7; either TRBD1 or TRBD2 may supply D (6 bases each). This CDR3 spans 18 amino acids. Germline V gives CDR1 MNHEY, CDR2 SMNVEV (reference sequence). V was shortened by 3 bases and J by 5 bases, with 26 bases between the two germline ends. The CDR3 DNA follows: TGTGCCAGCAGTTTTAACCCTCCGGGGGCTCCCCCATTCGACGAGCAGTACTTC. It yields the protein CASSFNPPGAPPFDEQYF.

This sequence joins TRBV28 and TRBJ1-5; D not resolved. The germline V gene has CDR1 MDHEN and CDR2 SYDVKM. V lost 2 bases and J 4 bases, leaving 3 bases between the germline ends. The CDR3 sequence is 12 residues long. The CDR3 nucleotides are TGTGCCAGCAGTTTACGAAATCAGCCCCAGCATTTT. The encoded protein is CASSLRNQPQHF.

The V call is TRBV11-3, the J call TRBJ1-6; no clear D gene. The CDR3 is 15 amino acids. The V gene lost 5 bases and the J gene lost 4 bases, with 12 bases spanning the gap. Germline V gene data show CDR1 as SGHNT and CDR2 as YENEEA. The CDR3 loop is CASSPRRGYNSPLHF. For the CDR3, the DNA is TGTGCCAGCAGCCCACGTCGCGGTTATAATTCACCCCTCCACTTT.

Here the CDR3 reads CSYRRGSNTGELFF. In DNA form, the CDR3 reads TGCAGCTACCGGAGAGGTTCTAACACCGGGGAGCTGTTTTTT. This chain connects TRBV29-1 to TRBJ2-2; D not certain. The CDR3 spans 14 residues. V gave up 8 bases and J gave up 2 bases, with 15 bases separating them. Germline V gives CDR1 SQVTM, CDR2 ANQGSEA.

This clone was detected once. The V gene is TRBV14, the J gene TRBJ1-1; D is unresolved. Germline CDR1 SGHDN, CDR2 FVKESK. The V and J ends lost 3 bases and 6 bases respectively, with 11 bases between them. The CDR3 has 13 residues. The CDR3 sequence is CASSQSRSAEAFF. The CDR3 DNA reads as TGTGCCAGCAGCCAGAGCAGGTCGGCTGAAGCTTTCTTT.

The rearrangement uses TRBV11-2 and TRBJ2-5; D possibly corresponds to TRBD2 (6 bases). The CDR3 consists of 18 residues. CDR1 is SGHAT, CDR2 FQNNGV, per germline. V was clipped by 5 bases and J by 1 base, with 23 bases between them. In nucleotides, the CDR3 is TGTGCCAGCAGCCGGGTAGGGAGGAGACTCAGATCCCAAGAGACCCAGTACTTC. Translation: CASSRVGRRLRSQETQYF.

This clone was detected once. The chain recombines TRBV9 with TRBJ1-5, with a weak D call TRBD1 (5 bases). Germline CDR1 and CDR2: SGDLS and YYNGEE. This CDR3 has 15 amino acids. Trimming stripped 4 bases from V and 1 base from J, with 12 bases between. The CDR3 region is CASSRGFRSNQPQHF. The CDR3 DNA reads as TGTGCCAGCAGCCGGGGGTTTCGGAGCAATCAGCCCCAGCATTTT.

The chain has TRBV4-1 and TRBJ2-1; D perhaps matches TRBD2 (6 bases). Germline-derived CDR1 and CDR2 are MGHRA and YSYEKL. The V gene lost 0 bases and the J gene lost 0 bases, with 15 bases spanning the gap. The CDR3 has 18 residues. CDR3 DNA sequence: TGCGCCAGCAGCCAAGACTTTATTCCGGGAGTCTCCTACAATGAGCAGTTCTTC. It translates to CASSQDFIPGVSYNEQFF.

The CDR3 loop reads CASSFGGRTRVNEQFF. Written as DNA, the CDR3 is TGTGCCAGCAGTTTTGGGGGGAGGACCCGGGTCAATGAGCAGTTCTTC. The chain uses TRBV6-5 and TRBJ2-1; a possible D gene is TRBD2 (6 bases). This CDR3 region has 16 residues. Germline CDR1 MNHEY, CDR2 SVGAGI. Deletions cut 4 bases from V and 6 bases from J, with 19 bases between.

The chain carries TRBV5-1 and TRBJ1-1, with D possibly matching TRBD1 (6 bases). Germline assignment: CDR1 SGHRS and CDR2 YFSETQ. The CDR3 is 13 amino acids. Trimming stripped 4 bases from V and 11 bases from J, with 18 bases between. CDR3 bases: TGCGCCAGCAGCATGCCTGGGACATGGAGGGCTTTCTTT. Translated: CASSMPGTWRAFF.

The CDR3 region is CASSPTSGSTDTQYF. The CDR3 nucleotides are TGTGCCAGCAGCCCGACTAGCGGGAGCACAGATACGCAGTATTTT. The gene calls are TRBV5-4 and TRBJ2-3, with 10 bases that match TRBD2. The trim removed 4 bases at V and 0 bases at J, leaving 2 bases unmatched. The germline CDR1 and CDR2 sequences are SGHNT and YYREEE (reference sequence). The CDR3 covers 15 residues.

CDR3 DNA: TGTGCCAGCAGCCGACAGATCAATCAGCCCCAGCATTTT. It codes for CASSRQINQPQHF. The chain has TRBV7-2 and TRBJ1-5; D is perhaps TRBD1 (5 bases). The ends were cut back, 5 bases at V and 3 bases at J, with 8 bases in the middle. There are 13 residues in the CDR3. The germline V gene encodes CDR1 SGHTA and CDR2 FQGNSA. Complete variable domain (other parts from reference TRBV7-2 and TRBJ1-5): GAGVSQSPSNKVTEKGKDVELRCDPISGHTALYWYRQSLGQGLEFLIYFQGNSAPDKSGLPSDRFSAERTGGSVSTLTIQRTQQEDSAVYLCASSRQINQPQHFGDGTRLSIL.

The chain carries TRBV6-5 and TRBJ1-1; maybe TRBD1 (5 bases). This CDR3 contains 14 residues. Germline CDR1 is MNHEY and CDR2 is SVGAGI. V lost 2 bases and J lost 1, with 8 bases in between. In DNA form, the CDR3 reads TGTGCCAGCAGTTACCAGGGTGGGAACACTGAAGCTTTCTTT. Translating it yields CASSYQGGNTEAFF.